This T cell receptor beta chain was retrieved from a study of blood T cells in healthy people across ages. Healthy Caucasian individuals from Russia aged about 6 to 90 were enrolled as donors. The authors extracted at least 6 micrograms of total RNA per sample. Study-level results: Donors of long life had a larger count of naive CD4+ cells and greater diversity than aged donors. The study lacked donor CMV status, which possibly confounded expanded clonotype changes.

Germline V gives CDR1 SGDLS, CDR2 YYNGEE. Trimming removed 3 bases from V and 3 bases from J; junction bases left unmatched: 9. The CDR3 length is 17 residues. Turning to this clonotype: Its antigen is unknown.

A sample-barcoded 5' primer and a J-beta primer mix were used in a second PCR of roughly 7 to 12 cycles. Using its own MiXCR run on the 5' RACE reads, TCRdb lists one record per CDR3 protein. The data hold over 1,300,000 distinct CDR3 sequences, with approximately 59% observed a single time. V gene TRBV9 combines with J gene TRBJ2-3, with 11 bases lining up with TRBD2. The TCR was taken from a man between 18 and 29 years old in good health. Sequences were obtained from blood. CDR3 DNA: TGTGCCAGCAGCGCGAAACTAGCGGGAGAGGGTACAGATACGCAGTATTTT. Its protein product is CASSAKLAGEGTDTQYF.